A selection of T cell receptor beta chains follows, all from one sample in a study of blood T cell repertoires in COVID-19. The repertoire was sequenced with immunoSEQ multiplex PCR; TCRdb's copy has only in-frame clones and lacks some. This table has about 250,000 clones, over 75% appearing once. The sample consisted of PBMCs or T cells enriched from blood (not recorded which). The source of these receptors is a woman aged 45-65 years with acute COVID-19. CDR3s include the opening cysteine and the closing phenylalanine or tryptophan. A D gene is named only where the DNA matches it firmly. Clone size appears in some rows only: once, few, many, or a class for an expanded clone.

size	J	D	V	DNA	CDR3
once	TRBJ2-7	.	TRBV10-1	TGCGCCAGCAGTGACCTGGACAGTTCCGAGCAGTACTTC	CASSDLDSSEQYF
.	TRBJ2-6	.	TRBV27	TGTGCCAGCAGTTTAAAGAATTTTGAGACAGGTCTTGTCTCTGGGGCCAACGTCCTGACTTTC	CASSLKNFETGLVSGANVLTF
.	TRBJ2-5	TRBD1	TRBV3-1/TRBV3-2	TGTGCCAGCAGCCAACCGGACAGGAAGGGGACCCAGTACTTC	CASSQPDRKGTQYF
.	TRBJ1-2	TRBD1	TRBV5-4	TGTGCCAGCAGCTTGAGCGGTCAGGGGGGAATCTATGGCTACACCTTC	CASSLSGQGGIYGYTF
.	TRBJ2-5	TRBD2	TRBV5-1	TGCGCCAGCACTAGCGGGGGGCTCCAAGAGACCCAGTACTTC	CASTSGGLQETQYF
.	TRBJ2-5	TRBD2	TRBV5-1	TGCGCCAGCAGCTTGAGTGCGGGGGGGATGCAAGAGACCCAGTACTTC	CASSLSAGGMQETQYF
.	TRBJ2-1	.	TRBV10-3	TGTGCCATCAGTGAGTCGGGCCTTGCAGGGAATGAGCAGTTCTTC	CAISESGLAGNEQFF
.	TRBJ2-3	.	TRBV30	TGTGCCTGGCAACACGGGGGCACAGATACGCAGTATTTT	CAWQHGGTDTQYF
.	TRBJ2-2	.	TRBV5-8	TGTGCCAGCAGCTTGGAACAGGGGAACACCGGGGAGCTGTTTTTT	CASSLEQGNTGELFF
.	TRBJ2-2	TRBD1	TRBV6-2/TRBV6-3	TGTGCCAGCACCCCGATCGGACAGGTTACCGGGGAGCTGTTTTTT	CASTPIGQVTGELFF
few	TRBJ1-2	.	TRBV7-9	TGTGCCAGCAGCTTAGAGCGAGGCTACACCTTC	CASSLERGYTF
.	TRBJ2-1	.	TRBV19	TGTGCCAGTATTCGGGCGGATTCCGGGGGAGAGCAGTTCTTC	CASIRADSGGEQFF
.	TRBJ1-1	.	TRBV18	TGTGCCAGCTCACCGTCCGTTCGGACTGAAGCTTTCTTT	CASSPSVRTEAFF
.	TRBJ2-5	.	TRBV3-1/TRBV3-2	TGTGCCAGCAGCCTATCCCACCCAGGGATAAATCAAGAGACCCAGTACTTC	CASSLSHPGINQETQYF
few	TRBJ1-1	.	TRBV20-1	TGCAGTGCCCAGTACACTGAAGCTTTCTTT	CSAQYTEAFF
.	TRBJ1-2	.	TRBV7-2	TGTGCCAGCAGCCCACGTAACTTGAATAGTCGTGGCTACACCTTC	CASSPRNLNSRGYTF
.	TRBJ1-4	.	TRBV18	TGTGCCAGCTCACCAATGGCAGGGAAAAATGAAAAACTGTTTTTT	CASSPMAGKNEKLFF
.	TRBJ1-3	.	TRBV25-1	TGTGCCAGCAGGAAGGGAGGGGCGGGAAACACCATATATTTT	CASRKGGAGNTIYF
.	TRBJ1-3	.	TRBV12-3/TRBV12-4	TGTGCCAGCAGTCTCTACTCTGGAAACACCATATATTTT	CASSLYSGNTIYF
.	TRBJ2-7	.	TRBV6-5	TGTGCCAGCCCGGGACTCTTCTCCTACGAGCAGTACTTC	CASPGLFSYEQYF
.	TRBJ1-6	TRBD1	TRBV7-2	TGTGCCAGCAGCCCGACTACAGGGGGAAATTCACCCCTCCACTTT	CASSPTTGGNSPLHF
.	TRBJ1-2	.	TRBV11-3	TGTGCCAGCAGCTACAATGAGGGGGGGGCAGCAGCCCAGTGGAACTATGGCTACACCTTC	CASSYNEGGAAAQWNYGYTF
.	TRBJ1-6	.	TRBV3-1/TRBV3-2	TGTGCCAGCAGCCAAGACAGGGCTTCCTATAATTCACCCCTCCACTTT	CASSQDRASYNSPLHF
.	TRBJ2-2	.	TRBV7-2	TGTGCCAGCAGCGCATACGGGGGTCCCGGGGAGCTGTTTTTT	CASSAYGGPGELFF
once	TRBJ2-2	.	TRBV7-9	TGTGCCAGCAGCCCCGGCAGGAGGGACACCGGGGAGCTGTTTTTT	CASSPGRRDTGELFF
.	TRBJ2-1	.	TRBV20-1	TGCAGTGCTAGCCGGGACATCCTGTCGTTCTTC	CSASRDILSFF
.	TRBJ2-5	.	TRBV5-1	TGCGCCAGCAGCTTGGAGACAGGACCCTTGGAGACCCAGTACTTC	CASSLETGPLETQYF
.	TRBJ2-3	TRBD2	TRBV6-5	TGTGCCAGCAGTTACCAGGAGCTTAGAGCGGGGGGGACGCAGTATTTT	CASSYQELRAGGTQYF
few	TRBJ2-7	.	TRBV9	TGTGCCAGCAGCGGCGGGAACTACGAGCAGTACTTC	CASSGGNYEQYF
few	TRBJ1-5	TRBD1	TRBV11-2	TGTGCCAGCAGCTTGGACAGGGGCAATCAGCCCCAGCATTTT	CASSLDRGNQPQHF
.	TRBJ1-5	.	TRBV5-4	TGTGCCAGCAGCTTGAAGGGGGATCGCAATCAGCCCCAGCATTTT	CASSLKGDRNQPQHF
.	TRBJ1-5	TRBD1	TRBV7-2	TGTGCCAGCAGAGTCGACAGGGCCCTCAATCAGCCCCAGCATTTT	CASRVDRALNQPQHF
.	TRBJ1-4	TRBD1	TRBV4-3	TGCGCCAGCAGCCACAAGACAGGGGCTAATGAAAAACTGTTTTTT	CASSHKTGANEKLFF
.	TRBJ1-4	.	TRBV6-5	TGTGCCAGCGCTCTAGGGGGACGCATGAATGAAAAACTGTTTTTT	CASALGGRMNEKLFF
.	TRBJ2-7	TRBD2	TRBV6-2/TRBV6-3	TGTGCCAGCAGTCCGACTAGCAACGAGCAGTACTTC	CASSPTSNEQYF
.	TRBJ2-7	.	TRBV7-9	TGTGCCAGCAGCTTAGCGCTAGGAAGCAACTACGAGCAGTACTTC	CASSLALGSNYEQYF
.	TRBJ1-2	.	TRBV29-1	TGCAGCGCTGACGTGGACAACAACTATGGCTACACCTTC	CSADVDNNYGYTF
.	TRBJ1-6	TRBD1	TRBV7-2	TGTGCCAGCAGCCCTGGACAGGGAGAATATTCACCCCTCCACTTT	CASSPGQGEYSPLHF
.	TRBJ1-1	.	TRBV6-6	TGTGCCAGCAGCCCCCGACGGGTGACTGAAGCTTTCTTT	CASSPRRVTEAFF
.	TRBJ1-2	.	TRBV25-1	TGTGCCAGCAGTGAATTTAGCGGGAACTATGGCTACACCTTC	CASSEFSGNYGYTF
.	TRBJ1-2	TRBD1	TRBV5-1	TGCGCCAGCAGCTTGGACGTGACAGGGGGCCGGGGCTACACCTTC	CASSLDVTGGRGYTF
.	TRBJ1-1	.	TRBV30	TGTGCCTGGATGGTTGGCAGGGCGCTTGGAGCTTTCTTT	CAWMVGRALGAFF
.	TRBJ2-2	TRBD2	TRBV7-7	TGTGCCAGCAGCTCGAGCGGGGGGCGGTCCGGGGAGCTGTTTTTT	CASSSSGGRSGELFF
few	TRBJ2-2	TRBD2	TRBV5-1	TGCGCCAGCAGCTTGACCAGCGGGGCGGTTCCCGGGGAGCTGTTTTTT	CASSLTSGAVPGELFF
once	TRBJ1-1	.	TRBV5-1	TGCGCCAGCAGCCCCATGGGGCTGAACACTGAAGCTTTCTTT	CASSPMGLNTEAFF
.	TRBJ2-2	TRBD1	TRBV7-2	TGTGCCAGCAGGGCAGGGGGCCGAACCGGGGAGCTGTTTTTT	CASRAGGRTGELFF
.	TRBJ1-2	.	TRBV5-4	TGTGCCAGCAGCCAAGGAGGCCCGGGGGACCTAGGTGGCTACACCTTC	CASSQGGPGDLGGYTF
.	TRBJ1-4	TRBD1	TRBV23-1	TGCGCCAGCAGTCAAGGTTCGCGGGACAGAGCTAATGAAAAACTGTTTTTT	CASSQGSRDRANEKLFF
.	TRBJ1-1	.	TRBV29-1	TGCAGCGTTGAGATGTCGGTGAACACTGAAGCTTTCTTT	CSVEMSVNTEAFF
once	TRBJ2-5	TRBD1	TRBV7-9	TGTGCCAGCAGCTTCCCTGACAGGGGGCCTCGAGAGACCCAGTACTTC	CASSFPDRGPRETQYF
.	TRBJ2-3	.	TRBV9	TGTGCCAGCAGCCGCGGCGGGCTCGCAGATACGCAGTATTTT	CASSRGGLADTQYF